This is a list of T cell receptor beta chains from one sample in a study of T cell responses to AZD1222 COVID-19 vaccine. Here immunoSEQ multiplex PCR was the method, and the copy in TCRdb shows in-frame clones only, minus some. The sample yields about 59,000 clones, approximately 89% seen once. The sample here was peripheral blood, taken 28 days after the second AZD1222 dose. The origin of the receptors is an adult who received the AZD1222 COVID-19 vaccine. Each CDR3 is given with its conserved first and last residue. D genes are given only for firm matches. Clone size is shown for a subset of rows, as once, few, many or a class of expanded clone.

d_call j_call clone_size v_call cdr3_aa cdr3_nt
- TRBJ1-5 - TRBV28 CASSTGFNQPQHF TGTGCCAGCAGTACCGGATTTAATCAGCCCCAGCATTTT
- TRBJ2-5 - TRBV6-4 CASSNERLGQYF TGTGCCAGCAGTAACGAACGTCTTGGCCAGTACTTC
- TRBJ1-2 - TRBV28 CASSPNRLGSTF TGTGCCAGCAGCCCTAACAGACTAGGATCCACCTTC
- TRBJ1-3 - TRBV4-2 CASTRDGGSGNTIYF TGTGCCAGCACCAGGGACGGAGGCTCTGGAAACACCATATATTTT
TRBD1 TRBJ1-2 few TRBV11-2 CASRGQGGYGYTF TGTGCCAGCAGAGGACAGGGTGGCTATGGCTACACCTTC
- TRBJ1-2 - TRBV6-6 CASSYVTVYTF TGTGCCAGCAGTTACGTCACGGTTTACACCTTC
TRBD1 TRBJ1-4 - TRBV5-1 CASSVGTVATNEKLFF TGCGCCAGCAGCGTTGGGACAGTTGCAACTAATGAAAAACTGTTTTTT
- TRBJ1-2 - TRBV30 CAWSVQVSNYGYTF TGTGCCTGGAGTGTACAGGTCTCGAACTATGGCTACACCTTC
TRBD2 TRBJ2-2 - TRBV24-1 CATSDFTSGNTGELFF TGTGCCACCAGTGATTTCACTAGCGGGAACACCGGGGAGCTGTTTTTT
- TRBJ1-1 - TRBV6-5 CASRGNARQGTEAFF TGTGCCAGCAGAGGGAACGCCCGGCAGGGCACTGAAGCTTTCTTT
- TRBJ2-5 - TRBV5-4 CASSGWAEQETQYF TGTGCCAGCTCCGGGTGGGCCGAACAAGAGACCCAGTACTTC
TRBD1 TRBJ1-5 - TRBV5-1 CASSPDRVGQPQHF TGCGCCAGCAGCCCGGACAGGGTAGGACAGCCCCAGCATTTT
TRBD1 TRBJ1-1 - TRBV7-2 CASSTGVNTEAFF TGTGCCAGCAGCACAGGGGTGAACACTGAAGCTTTCTTT
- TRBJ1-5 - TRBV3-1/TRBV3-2 CASSQDYGVQPQHF TGTGCCAGCAGCCAAGATTACGGGGTTCAGCCCCAGCATTTT
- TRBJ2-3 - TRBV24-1 CATRDSMYSDTQYF TGTGCCACCCGGGACTCGATGTATTCAGATACGCAGTATTTT
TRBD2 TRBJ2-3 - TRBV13 CASSLLAGALDTQYF TGTGCCAGCAGCTTACTAGCGGGAGCGTTAGATACGCAGTATTTT
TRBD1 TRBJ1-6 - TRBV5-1 CASSLLTGEGSPLHF TGCGCCAGCAGCTTGTTGACAGGGGAGGGTTCACCCCTCCACTTT
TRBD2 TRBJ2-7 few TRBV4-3 CASSQEEGAGSYEQYF TGCGCCAGCAGCCAAGAGGAGGGAGCGGGGTCCTACGAGCAGTACTTC
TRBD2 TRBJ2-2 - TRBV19 CASGTSGNTGELFF TGTGCCAGCGGGACTAGCGGGAACACCGGGGAGCTGTTTTTT
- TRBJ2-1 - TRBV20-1 CSASRLEGGNEQFF TGCAGTGCTAGTAGGCTAGAGGGGGGCAATGAGCAGTTCTTC
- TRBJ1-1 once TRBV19 CASGIRKNTEAFF TGTGCCAGTGGGATCAGGAAGAACACTGAAGCTTTCTTT
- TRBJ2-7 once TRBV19 CATSRGLESYEQYF TGTGCCACTAGCCGGGGGCTCGAGTCCTACGAGCAGTACTTC
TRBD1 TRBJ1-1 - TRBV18 CASSSWTGVEASTEAFF TGTGCCAGCTCATCCTGGACAGGGGTCGAGGCGAGCACTGAAGCTTTCTTT
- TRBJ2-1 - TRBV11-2 CASRGTPSRQFF TGTGCCAGCCGGGGGACGCCCAGTAGGCAGTTCTTC
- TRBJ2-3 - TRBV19 CASSIEGTDTQYF TGTGCCAGTAGTATTGAGGGCACAGATACGCAGTATTTT
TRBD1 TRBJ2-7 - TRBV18 CASSRTGASYEQYF TGTGCCAGCTCACGCACAGGGGCTTCCTACGAGCAGTACTTC
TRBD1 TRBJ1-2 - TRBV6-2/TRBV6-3 CASSFGQGGYGYTF TGTGCCAGCAGTTTCGGACAGGGAGGCTATGGCTACACCTTC
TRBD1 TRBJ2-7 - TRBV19 CASSEQGVGEQYF TGTGCCAGTAGTGAGCAGGGGGTGGGAGAGCAGTACTTC
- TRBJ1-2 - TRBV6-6 CASRLAGANYGYTF TGTGCCAGCAGACTTGCAGGTGCTAACTATGGCTACACCTTC
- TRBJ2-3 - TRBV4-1 CASSQESQRRTDTQYF TGCGCCAGCAGCCAAGAATCCCAGCGCCGCACAGATACGCAGTATTTT
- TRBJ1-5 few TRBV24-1 CATSDGDGRLGQPQHF TGTGCCACCAGTGATGGTGACGGCCGGCTCGGTCAGCCCCAGCATTTT
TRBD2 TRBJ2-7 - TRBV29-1 CSGLGLAEPREQYF TGCAGCGGGCTAGGACTAGCGGAGCCTCGGGAGCAGTACTTC
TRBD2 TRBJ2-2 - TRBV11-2 CASSSRLAATTGELFF TGTGCCAGCAGCTCTCGCCTAGCGGCTACGACCGGGGAGCTGTTTTTT
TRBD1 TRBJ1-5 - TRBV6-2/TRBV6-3 CASSQQGYNQPQHF TGTGCCAGCAGTCAACAGGGGTATAATCAGCCCCAGCATTTT
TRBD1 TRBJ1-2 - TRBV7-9 CASSLDRVGGYTF TGTGCCAGCAGCTTGGACAGGGTTGGGGGCTACACCTTC
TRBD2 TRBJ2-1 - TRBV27 CASSYGKPSGPLRNEQFF TGTGCCAGCAGTTATGGGAAACCTAGCGGTCCTCTACGCAATGAGCAGTTCTTC
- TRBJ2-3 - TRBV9 CASSPRSVSTDTQYF TGTGCCAGCAGCCCCCGATCGGTTAGCACAGATACGCAGTATTTT
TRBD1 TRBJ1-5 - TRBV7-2 CASSSTGGNQPQHF TGTGCCAGCAGCTCGACAGGGGGCAACCAGCCCCAGCATTTT
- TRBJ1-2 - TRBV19 CASSHDNFYGYTF TGTGCCAGTAGCCATGACAACTTCTATGGCTACACCTTC
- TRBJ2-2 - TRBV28 CASRVWSGELFF TGTGCCAGCAGGGTTTGGTCCGGGGAGCTGTTTTTT
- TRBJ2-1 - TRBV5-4 CASSPQVGGDNEQFF TGTGCCAGCAGCCCCCAGGTAGGGGGGGACAATGAGCAGTTCTTC
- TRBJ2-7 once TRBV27 CASSLAGDDPYEQYF TGTGCCAGCTCCCTGGCAGGGGATGACCCTTACGAGCAGTACTTC
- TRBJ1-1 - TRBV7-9 CASSLNGRGGTEAFF TGTGCCAGCAGCTTAAATGGCAGGGGCGGAACTGAAGCTTTCTTT
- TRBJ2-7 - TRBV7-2 CASSPIVGEQYF TGTGCCAGCAGCCCCATTGTTGGCGAGCAGTACTTC
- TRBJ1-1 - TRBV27 CASGVNTEAFF TGTGCCAGCGGAGTGAACACTGAAGCTTTCTTT
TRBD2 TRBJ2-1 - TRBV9 CASSVGGSLDEQFF TGTGCCAGCAGCGTAGGCGGGAGTTTAGATGAGCAGTTCTTC
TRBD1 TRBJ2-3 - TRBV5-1 CASSLAQTGVGTDTQYF TGCGCCAGCAGCTTGGCCCAGACAGGGGTCGGTACAGATACGCAGTATTTT
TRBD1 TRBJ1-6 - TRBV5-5 CASSHPGQNSPLHF TGTGCCAGCAGCCACCCGGGACAGAATTCACCCCTCCACTTT
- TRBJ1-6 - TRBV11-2 CASSLGGTNSPLHF TGTGCCAGCAGCTTAGGCGGGACCAATTCACCCCTCCACTTT
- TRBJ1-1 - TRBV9 CASSPRLSMGTEAFF TGTGCCAGCAGCCCCCGACTTTCTATGGGTACTGAAGCTTTCTTT
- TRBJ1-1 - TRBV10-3 CAISRGTEAFF TGTGCCATCAGCAGGGGTACTGAAGCTTTCTTT
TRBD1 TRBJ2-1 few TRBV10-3 CAISKTGTYSYNEQFF TGTGCCATCAGTAAGACAGGGACGTACTCCTACAATGAGCAGTTCTTC
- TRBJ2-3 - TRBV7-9 CASSLVDTQYF TGTGCCAGCAGCTTGGTGGATACGCAGTATTTT